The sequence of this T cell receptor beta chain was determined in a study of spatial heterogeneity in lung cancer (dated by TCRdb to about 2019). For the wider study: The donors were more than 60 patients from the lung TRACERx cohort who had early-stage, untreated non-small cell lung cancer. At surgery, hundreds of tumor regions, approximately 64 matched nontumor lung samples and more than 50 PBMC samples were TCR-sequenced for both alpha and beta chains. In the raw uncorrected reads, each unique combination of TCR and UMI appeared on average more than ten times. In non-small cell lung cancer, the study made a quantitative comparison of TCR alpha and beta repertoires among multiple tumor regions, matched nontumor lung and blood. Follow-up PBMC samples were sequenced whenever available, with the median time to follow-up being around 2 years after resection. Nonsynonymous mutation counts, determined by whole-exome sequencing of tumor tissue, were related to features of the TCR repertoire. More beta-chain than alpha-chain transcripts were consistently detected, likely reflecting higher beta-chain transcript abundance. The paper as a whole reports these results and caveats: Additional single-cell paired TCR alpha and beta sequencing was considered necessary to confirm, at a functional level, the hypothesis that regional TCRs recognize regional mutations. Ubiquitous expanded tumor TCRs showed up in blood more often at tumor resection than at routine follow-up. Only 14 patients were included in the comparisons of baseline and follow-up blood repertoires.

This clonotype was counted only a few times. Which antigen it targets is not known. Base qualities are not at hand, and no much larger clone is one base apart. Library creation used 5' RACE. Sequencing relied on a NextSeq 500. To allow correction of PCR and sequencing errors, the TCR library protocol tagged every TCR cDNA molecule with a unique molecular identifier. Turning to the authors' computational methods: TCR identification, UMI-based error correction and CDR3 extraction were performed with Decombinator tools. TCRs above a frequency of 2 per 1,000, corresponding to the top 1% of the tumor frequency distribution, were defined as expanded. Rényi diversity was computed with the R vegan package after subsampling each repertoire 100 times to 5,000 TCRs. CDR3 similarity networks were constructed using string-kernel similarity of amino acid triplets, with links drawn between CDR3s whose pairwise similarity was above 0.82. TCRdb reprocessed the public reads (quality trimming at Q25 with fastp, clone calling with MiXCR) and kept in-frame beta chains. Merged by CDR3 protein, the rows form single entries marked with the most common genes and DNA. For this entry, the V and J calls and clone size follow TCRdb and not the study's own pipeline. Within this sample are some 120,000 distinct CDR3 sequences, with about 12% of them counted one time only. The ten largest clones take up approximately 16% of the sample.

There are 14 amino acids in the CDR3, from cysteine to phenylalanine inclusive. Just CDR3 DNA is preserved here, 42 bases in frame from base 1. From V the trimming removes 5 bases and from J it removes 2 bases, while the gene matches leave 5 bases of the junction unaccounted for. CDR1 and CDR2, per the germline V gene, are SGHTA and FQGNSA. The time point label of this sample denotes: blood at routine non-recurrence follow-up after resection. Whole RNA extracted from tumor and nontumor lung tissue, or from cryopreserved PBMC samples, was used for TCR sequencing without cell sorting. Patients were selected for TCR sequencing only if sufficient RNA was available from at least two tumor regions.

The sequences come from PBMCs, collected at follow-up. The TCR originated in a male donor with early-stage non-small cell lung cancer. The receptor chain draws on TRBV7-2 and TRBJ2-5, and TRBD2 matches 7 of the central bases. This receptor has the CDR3 CASSPGLVQETQYF. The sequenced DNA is TGTGCCAGCAGCCCAGGACTAGTGCAAGAGACCCAGTACTTC.